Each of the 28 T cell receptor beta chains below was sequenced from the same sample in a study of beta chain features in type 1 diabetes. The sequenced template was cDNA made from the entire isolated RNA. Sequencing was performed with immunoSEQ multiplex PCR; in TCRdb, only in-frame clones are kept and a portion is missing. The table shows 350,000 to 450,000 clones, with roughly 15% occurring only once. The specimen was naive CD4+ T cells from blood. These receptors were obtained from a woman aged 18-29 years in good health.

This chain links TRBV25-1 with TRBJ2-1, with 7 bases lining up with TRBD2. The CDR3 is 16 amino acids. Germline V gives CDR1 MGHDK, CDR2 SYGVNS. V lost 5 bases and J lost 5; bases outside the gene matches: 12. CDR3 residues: CASSQPGLSDNNEQFF. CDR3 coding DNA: TGTGCCAGCAGTCAACCGGGACTATCCGATAACAATGAGCAGTTCTTC.

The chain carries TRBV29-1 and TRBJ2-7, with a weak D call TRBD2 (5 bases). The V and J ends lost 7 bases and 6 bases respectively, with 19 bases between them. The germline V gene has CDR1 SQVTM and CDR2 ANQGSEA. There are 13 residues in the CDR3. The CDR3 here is CSAGDKVGGEQYF. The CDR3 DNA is TGCAGCGCCGGTGACAAAGTCGGAGGCGAGCAGTACTTC.

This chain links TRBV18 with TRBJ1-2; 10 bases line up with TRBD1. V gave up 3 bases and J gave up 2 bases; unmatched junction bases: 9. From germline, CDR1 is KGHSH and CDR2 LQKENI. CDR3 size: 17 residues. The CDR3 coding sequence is TGTGCCAGCTCACCGAGTCTTTTGACAGGGGGCAACTATGGCTACACCTTC. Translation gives CASSPSLLTGGNYGYTF.

The CDR3 here is CASSEFPSGVAKNIQYF. CDR3 DNA: TGTGCCAGCAGTGAATTTCCTTCAGGTGTAGCCAAAAACATTCAGTACTTC. J is TRBJ2-4 and V is TRBV25-1, with D uncertain. The CDR3 is 17 amino acids. V dropped 1 base and J dropped 0 bases, with 13 bases sitting between them. Germline CDR1 and CDR2: MGHDK and SYGVNS.

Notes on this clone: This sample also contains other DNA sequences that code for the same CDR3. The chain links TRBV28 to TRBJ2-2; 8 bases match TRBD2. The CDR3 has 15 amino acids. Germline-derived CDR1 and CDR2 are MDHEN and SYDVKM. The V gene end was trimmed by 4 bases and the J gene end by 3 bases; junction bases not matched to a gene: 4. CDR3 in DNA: TGTGCCAGCAGTTCCAGCGGGAGAGACACCGGGGAGCTGTTTTTT. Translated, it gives CASSSSGRDTGELFF.

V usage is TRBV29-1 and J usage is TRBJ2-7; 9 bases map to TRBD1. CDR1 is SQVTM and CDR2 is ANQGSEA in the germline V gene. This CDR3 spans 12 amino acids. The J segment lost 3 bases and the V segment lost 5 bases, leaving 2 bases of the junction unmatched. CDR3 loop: CSVTGQGYEQYF. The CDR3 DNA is TGCAGCGTTACGGGACAGGGCTACGAGCAGTACTTC.

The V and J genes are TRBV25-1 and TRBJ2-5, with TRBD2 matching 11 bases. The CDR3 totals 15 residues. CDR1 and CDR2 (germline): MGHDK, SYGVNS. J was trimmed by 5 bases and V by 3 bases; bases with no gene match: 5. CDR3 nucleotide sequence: TGTGCCAGCAGTGATGTTAGCGGGAGGGGCGAGACCCAGTACTTC. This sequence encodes CASSDVSGRGETQYF.

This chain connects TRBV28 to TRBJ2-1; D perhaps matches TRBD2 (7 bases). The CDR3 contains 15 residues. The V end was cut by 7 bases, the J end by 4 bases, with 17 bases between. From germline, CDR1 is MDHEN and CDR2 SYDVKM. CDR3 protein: CASTSGGGTYNEQFF. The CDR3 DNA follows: TGTGCCAGCACCTCGGGGGGAGGGACATACAATGAGCAGTTCTTC.

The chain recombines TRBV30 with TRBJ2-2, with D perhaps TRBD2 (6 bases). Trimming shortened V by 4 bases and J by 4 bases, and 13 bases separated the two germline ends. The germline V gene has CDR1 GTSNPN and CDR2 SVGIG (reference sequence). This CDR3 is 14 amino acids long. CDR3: CAWKGGLLTGELFF. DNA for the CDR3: TGTGCCTGGAAAGGTGGACTACTCACCGGGGAGCTGTTTTTT.

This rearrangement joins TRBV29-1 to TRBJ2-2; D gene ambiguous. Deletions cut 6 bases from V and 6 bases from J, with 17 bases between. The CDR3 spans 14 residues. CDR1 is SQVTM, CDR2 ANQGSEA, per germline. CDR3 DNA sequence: TGCAGCGTAGTGGATCGACTGGTGGCCGGGGAGCTGTTTTTT. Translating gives CSVVDRLVAGELFF.

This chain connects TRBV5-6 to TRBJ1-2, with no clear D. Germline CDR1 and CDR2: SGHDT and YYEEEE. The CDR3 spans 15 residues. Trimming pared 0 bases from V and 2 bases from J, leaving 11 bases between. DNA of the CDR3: TGTGCCAGCAGCTTGGCCAACAGAGAAAACTATGGCTACACCTTC. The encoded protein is CASSLANRENYGYTF.

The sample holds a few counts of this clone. CDR3 bases: TGTGCCAGCAGTTTATCGGGAGGCCCTACCTACGAGCAGTACTTC. Translation: CASSLSGGPTYEQYF. This chain joins TRBV28 and TRBJ2-7; 7 bases line up with TRBD2. The CDR3 has 15 amino acids. V shed 1 base, J shed 2 bases, and the junction held 5 bases outside the gene matches. Germline lookup yields CDR1 MDHEN and CDR2 SYDVKM. Together with reference TRBV28 and TRBJ2-7, the CDR3 gives the full variable domain: DVKVTQSSRYLVKRTGEKVFLECVQDMDHENMFWYRQDPGLGLRLIYFSYDVKMKEKGDIPEGYSVSREKKERFSLILESASTNQTSMYLCASSLSGGPTYEQYFGPGTRLTVT.

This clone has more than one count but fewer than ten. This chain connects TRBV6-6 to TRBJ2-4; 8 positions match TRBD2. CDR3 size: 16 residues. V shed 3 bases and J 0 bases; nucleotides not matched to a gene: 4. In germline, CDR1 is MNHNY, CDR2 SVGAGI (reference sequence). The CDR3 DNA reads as TGTGCCAGCAGTTATGGAGCGGGAGAAGCCAAAAACATTCAGTACTTC. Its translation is CASSYGAGEAKNIQYF.

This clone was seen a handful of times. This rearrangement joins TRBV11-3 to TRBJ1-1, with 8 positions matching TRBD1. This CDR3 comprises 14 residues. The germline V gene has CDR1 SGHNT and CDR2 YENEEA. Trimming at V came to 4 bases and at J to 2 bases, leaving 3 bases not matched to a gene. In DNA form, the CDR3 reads TGTGCCAGCAGCTCAGGGGGCGGAAACACTGAAGCTTTCTTT. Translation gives CASSSGGGNTEAFF.

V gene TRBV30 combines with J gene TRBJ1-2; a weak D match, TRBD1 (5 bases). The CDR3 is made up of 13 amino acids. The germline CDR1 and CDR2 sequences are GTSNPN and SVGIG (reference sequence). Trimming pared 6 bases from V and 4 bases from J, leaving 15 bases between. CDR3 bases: TGTGCCTGCGGTATAAGACAGCCCTATGGCTACACCTTC. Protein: CACGIRQPYGYTF.

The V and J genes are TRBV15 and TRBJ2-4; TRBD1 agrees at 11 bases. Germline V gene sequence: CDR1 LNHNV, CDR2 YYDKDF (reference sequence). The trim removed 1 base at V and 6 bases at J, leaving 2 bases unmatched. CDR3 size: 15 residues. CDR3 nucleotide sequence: TGTGCCACCAGCAGAGGAGGGACAGGGGGAAACATTCAGTACTTC. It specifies CATSRGGTGGNIQYF.

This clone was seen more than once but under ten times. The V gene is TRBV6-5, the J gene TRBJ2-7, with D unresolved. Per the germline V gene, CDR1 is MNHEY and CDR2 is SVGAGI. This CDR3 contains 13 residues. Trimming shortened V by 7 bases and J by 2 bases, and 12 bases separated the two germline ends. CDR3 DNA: TGTGCCAGCACCACGAGGTCGACCTACGAGCAGTACTTC. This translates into CASTTRSTYEQYF.

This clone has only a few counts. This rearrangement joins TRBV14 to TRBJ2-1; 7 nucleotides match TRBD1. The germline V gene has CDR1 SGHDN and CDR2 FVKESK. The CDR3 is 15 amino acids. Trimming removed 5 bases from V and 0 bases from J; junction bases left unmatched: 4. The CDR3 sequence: CASSSQGISYNEQFF. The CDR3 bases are TGTGCCAGCAGCTCACAGGGGATCTCCTACAATGAGCAGTTCTTC. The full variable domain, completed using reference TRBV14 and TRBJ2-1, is EAGVTQFPSHSVIEKGQTVTLRCDPISGHDNLYWYRRVMGKEIKFLLHFVKESKQDESGMPNNRFLAERTGGTYSTLKVQPAELEDSGVYFCASSSQGISYNEQFFGPGTRLTVL.

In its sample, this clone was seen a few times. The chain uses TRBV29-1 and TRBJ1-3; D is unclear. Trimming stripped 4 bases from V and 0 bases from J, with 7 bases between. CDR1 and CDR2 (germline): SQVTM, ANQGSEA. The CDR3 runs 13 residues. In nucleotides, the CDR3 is TGCAGCGTTGTGAGAAGCTCTGGAAACACCATATATTTT. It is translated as CSVVRSSGNTIYF. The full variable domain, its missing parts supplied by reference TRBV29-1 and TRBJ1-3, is SAVISQKPSRDICQRGTSLTIQCQVDSQVTMMFWYRQQPGQSLTLIATANQGSEATYESGFVIDKFPISRPNLTFSTLTVSNMSPEDSSIYLCSVVRSSGNTIYFGEGSWLTVV.

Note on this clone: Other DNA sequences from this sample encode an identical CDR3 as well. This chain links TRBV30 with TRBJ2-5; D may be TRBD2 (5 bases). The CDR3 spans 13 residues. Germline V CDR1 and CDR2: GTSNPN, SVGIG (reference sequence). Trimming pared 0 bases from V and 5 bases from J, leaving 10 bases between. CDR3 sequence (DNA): TGTGCCTGGAGTGTGGGTGGGAGTGAGACCCAGTACTTC. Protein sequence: CAWSVGGSETQYF.

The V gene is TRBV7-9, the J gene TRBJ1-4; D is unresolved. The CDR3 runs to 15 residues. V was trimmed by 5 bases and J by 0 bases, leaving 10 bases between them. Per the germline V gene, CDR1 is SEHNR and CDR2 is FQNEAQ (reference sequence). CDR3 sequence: CASSLLQSTNEKLFF. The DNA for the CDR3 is TGTGCCAGCAGCCTCCTACAGTCAACTAATGAAAAACTGTTTTTT.

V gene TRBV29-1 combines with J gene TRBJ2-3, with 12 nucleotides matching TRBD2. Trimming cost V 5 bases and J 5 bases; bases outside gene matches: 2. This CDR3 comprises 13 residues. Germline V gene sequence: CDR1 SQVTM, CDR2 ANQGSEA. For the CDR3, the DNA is TGCAGCGTTCTGACTAGCGGGAGAGATACGCAGTATTTT. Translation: CSVLTSGRDTQYF.

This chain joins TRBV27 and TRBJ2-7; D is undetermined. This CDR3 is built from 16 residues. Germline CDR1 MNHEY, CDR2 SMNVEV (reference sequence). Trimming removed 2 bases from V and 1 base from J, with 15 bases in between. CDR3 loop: CASSLMGQNPSYEQYF. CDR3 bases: TGTGCCAGCAGTTTAATGGGCCAGAATCCTTCCTACGAGCAGTACTTC.

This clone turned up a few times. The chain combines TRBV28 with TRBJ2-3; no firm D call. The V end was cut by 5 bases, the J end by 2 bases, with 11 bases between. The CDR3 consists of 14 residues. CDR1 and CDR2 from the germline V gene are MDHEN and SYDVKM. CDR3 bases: TGTGCCAGCAGTAAACACCAAAACACAGATACGCAGTATTTT. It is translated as CASSKHQNTDTQYF.

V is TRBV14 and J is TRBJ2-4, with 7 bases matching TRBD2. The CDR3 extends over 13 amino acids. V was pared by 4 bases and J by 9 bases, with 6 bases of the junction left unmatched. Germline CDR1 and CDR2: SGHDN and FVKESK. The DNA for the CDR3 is TGTGCCAGCAGCCCCTCCGGGGGGAGCATTCAGTACTTC. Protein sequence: CASSPSGGSIQYF.

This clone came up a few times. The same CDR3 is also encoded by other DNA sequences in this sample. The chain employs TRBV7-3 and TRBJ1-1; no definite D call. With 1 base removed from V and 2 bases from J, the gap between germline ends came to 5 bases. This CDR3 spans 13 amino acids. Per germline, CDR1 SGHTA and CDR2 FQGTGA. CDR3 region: CASSLNSNTEAFF. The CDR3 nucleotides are TGTGCCAGCAGCTTAAACAGCAACACTGAAGCTTTCTTT.

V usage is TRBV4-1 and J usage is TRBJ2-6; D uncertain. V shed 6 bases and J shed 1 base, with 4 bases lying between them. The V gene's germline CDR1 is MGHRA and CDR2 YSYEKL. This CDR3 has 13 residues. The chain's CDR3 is CASSSSGANVLTF. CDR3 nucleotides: TGCGCCAGCAGTTCATCTGGGGCCAACGTCCTGACTTTC.

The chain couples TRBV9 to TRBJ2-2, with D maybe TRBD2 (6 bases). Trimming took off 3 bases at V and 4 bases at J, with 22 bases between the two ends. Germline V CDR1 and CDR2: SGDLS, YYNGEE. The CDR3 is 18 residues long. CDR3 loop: CASSAGSGGRKSTGELFF. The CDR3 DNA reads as TGTGCCAGCAGCGCAGGGAGCGGTGGGAGGAAAAGCACCGGGGAGCTGTTTTTT.